The entry below gives a single TCR beta chain sequence along with its context. The CDR3 consists of 15 residues. Germline assignment: CDR1 SEHNR and CDR2 FQNEAQ (reference sequence). The V segment lost 6 bases and the J segment 4 bases; nucleotides outside the gene matches: 10. This record belongs to a study of T cell changes during pregnancy in multiple sclerosis. TCRdb keeps only in-frame clones here, not all; method: immunoSEQ multiplex PCR. The table has 60,000 to 70,000 clones, about nine tenths seen once. The input for sequencing was peripheral blood, taken in the third trimester of pregnancy. The chain joins TRBV7-9 to TRBJ1-2; 8 nucleotides line up with TRBD1. The source of this sequence is a female donor in good health, enrolled as a control in a pregnancy study. This CDR3 is CASSRGQGKGYGYTF. The CDR3 DNA reads as TGTGCCAGCAGTCGAGGACAGGGTAAAGGCTATGGCTACACCTTC. Combining the CDR3 with reference TRBV7-9 and TRBJ1-2 gives the whole variable domain DTGVSQNPRHKITKRGQNVTFRCDPISEHNRLYWYRQTLGQGPEFLTYFQNEAQLEKSRLLSDRFSAERPKGSFSTLEIQRTEQGDSAMYLCASSRGQGKGYGYTFGSGTRLTVV.